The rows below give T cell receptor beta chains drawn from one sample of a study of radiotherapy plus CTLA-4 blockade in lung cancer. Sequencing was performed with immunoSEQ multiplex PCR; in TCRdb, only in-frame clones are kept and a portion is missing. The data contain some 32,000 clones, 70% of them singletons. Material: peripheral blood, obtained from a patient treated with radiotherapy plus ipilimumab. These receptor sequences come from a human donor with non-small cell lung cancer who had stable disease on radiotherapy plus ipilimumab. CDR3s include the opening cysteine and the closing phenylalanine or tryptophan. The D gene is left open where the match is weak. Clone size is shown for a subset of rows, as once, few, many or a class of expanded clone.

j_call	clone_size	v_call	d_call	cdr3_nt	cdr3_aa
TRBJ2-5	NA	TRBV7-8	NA	TGTGCCAGCAGCTACCCCCCGTCACTAGCTGACACCCAGTACTTC	CASSYPPSLADTQYF
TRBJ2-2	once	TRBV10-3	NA	TGTGCCATCAGTGAGTCCAGGGCGACCGGGGAGCTGTTTTTT	CAISESRATGELFF
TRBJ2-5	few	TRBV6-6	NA	TGTGCCAGCAGTTACGGAGCCCGAGAGACCCAGTACTTC	CASSYGARETQYF
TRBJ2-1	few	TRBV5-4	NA	TGTGCCAGCAGCTTGACAGGTCCGTCCTACAATGAGCAGTTCTTC	CASSLTGPSYNEQFF
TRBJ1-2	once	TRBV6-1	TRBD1	TGTGCCAGCAGTGCCGGGACAGGAAACTATGGCTACACCTTC	CASSAGTGNYGYTF
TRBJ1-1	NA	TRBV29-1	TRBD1	TGCAGCGTGGGTAGGACAGGGGTAGACACTGAAGCTTTCTTT	CSVGRTGVDTEAFF
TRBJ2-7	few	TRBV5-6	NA	TGTGCCAGCAGCTGTGACGAGCAGTACTTC	CASSCDEQYF
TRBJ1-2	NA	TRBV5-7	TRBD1	TGTGCCAGCAGCTTGGGACAGGGGGACGGCTACACCTTC	CASSLGQGDGYTF
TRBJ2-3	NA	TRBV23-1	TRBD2	TGCGCCAGCAGTCCCGGGGGACCGGGACTAGCGGGAGCGACAGATACGCAGTATTTT	CASSPGGPGLAGATDTQYF
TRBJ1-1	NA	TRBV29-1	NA	TGCAGCGTTGATTCTGGTAGCACTGAAGCTTTCTTT	CSVDSGSTEAFF
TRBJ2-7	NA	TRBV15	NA	TGTGCCACCAGCGACAGGCGCCACTACGAGCAGTACTTC	CATSDRRHYEQYF
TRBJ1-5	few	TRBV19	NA	TGTGCCAGTAGTCAAATGGGAAATCAGCCCCAGCATTTT	CASSQMGNQPQHF
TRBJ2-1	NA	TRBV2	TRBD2	TGTGCCAGCAAGTTCAGCGGGAGGGCCAGTGAGCAGTTCTTC	CASKFSGRASEQFF
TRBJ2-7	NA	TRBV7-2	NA	TGTGCCAGCACCAACACCGCGGGGTTGTCCTACGAGCAGTACTTC	CASTNTAGLSYEQYF
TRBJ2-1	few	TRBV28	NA	TGTGCCAGCAGTACCCCTGTACAGCAGTTCTTC	CASSTPVQQFF
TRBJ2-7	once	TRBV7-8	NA	TGTGCCAGCAGCTTAGTTGATCGGTACGAGCAGTACTTC	CASSLVDRYEQYF
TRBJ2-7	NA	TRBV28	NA	TGTGCCAGCAGTTTCGGTGCTTTCTACGAGCAGTACTTC	CASSFGAFYEQYF
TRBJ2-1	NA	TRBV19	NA	TGTGCCAGTAGTATTAATCTTCGGGGACACCTTTACAATGAGCAGTTCTTC	CASSINLRGHLYNEQFF
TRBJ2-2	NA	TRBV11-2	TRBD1	TGTGCCAGCAGCTCCGGGACAGGGCTCGGGGAGCTGTTTTTT	CASSSGTGLGELFF
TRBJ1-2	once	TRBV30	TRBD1	TGTGCCTGGAGTCCACCAGGGGGGACTGGCTACACCTTC	CAWSPPGGTGYTF
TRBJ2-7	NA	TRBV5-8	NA	TGTGCCAGCAGCCCTTGGGGGGTGAGCTCCTACGAGCAGTACTTC	CASSPWGVSSYEQYF
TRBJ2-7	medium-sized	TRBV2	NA	TGTGCCAGCAGTCCTTCCTACGAGCAGTACTTC	CASSPSYEQYF
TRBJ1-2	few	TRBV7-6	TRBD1	TGTGCCAGCAGCTTAAGGGTCGCGGACAGGGGGCGAAACTATGGCTACACCTTC	CASSLRVADRGRNYGYTF
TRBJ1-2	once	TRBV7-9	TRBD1	TGTGCCAGCAGCATTGGACAGGGGGCGTTTGGAGGCTACACCTTC	CASSIGQGAFGGYTF
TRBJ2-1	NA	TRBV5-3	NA	TGTGCCAGAAGCTCGGTTGAGCAGTTCTTC	CARSSVEQFF
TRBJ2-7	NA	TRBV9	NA	TGTGCCAGCAGCCCCGAAGGGCCCCGGAACGAGCAGTACTTC	CASSPEGPRNEQYF
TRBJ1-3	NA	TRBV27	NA	TGTGCCAGCAGTTCGGCAGGGACTGACGGAAACACCATATATTTT	CASSSAGTDGNTIYF
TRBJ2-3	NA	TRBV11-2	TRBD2	TGTGCCAGCAGCTCCGCCACTCAGGGAGGGCGCGATACGCAGTATTTT	CASSSATQGGRDTQYF
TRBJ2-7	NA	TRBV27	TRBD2	TGTGCCAGCAGTCGCCTCTCGGGACCTTCGGGGGGGTCCTACGAGCAGTACTTC	CASSRLSGPSGGSYEQYF
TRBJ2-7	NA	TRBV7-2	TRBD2	TGTGCCAGCAGCTTAGAGAGAGCGGGAATATACGAGCAGTACTTC	CASSLERAGIYEQYF
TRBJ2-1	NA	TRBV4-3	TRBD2	TGCGCCAGCAGCCAAGCCCGGGAGGGGGGTGATGGATACAATGAGCAGTTCTTC	CASSQAREGGDGYNEQFF
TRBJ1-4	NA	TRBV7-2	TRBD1	TGTGCCAGCAGCTTACGACAGGGGAAAAAACTGTTTTTT	CASSLRQGKKLFF
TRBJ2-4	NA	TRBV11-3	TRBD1	TGTGCCAGCAGCTACCGGACAGGGCTAATACGGTACTTC	CASSYRTGLIRYF
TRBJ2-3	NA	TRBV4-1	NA	TGCGCCAGCAGCCAAGTGTTGACCAGCTACAGCACAGATACGCAGTATTTT	CASSQVLTSYSTDTQYF
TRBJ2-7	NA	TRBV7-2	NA	TGTGCCAGCAGCTGGGGACTGAGTTCCTACGAGCAGTACTTC	CASSWGLSSYEQYF
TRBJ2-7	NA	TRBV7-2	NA	TGTGCCAGCAGCTTAGACGGGAAATGGACAGAACCTTACGAGCAGTACTTC	CASSLDGKWTEPYEQYF
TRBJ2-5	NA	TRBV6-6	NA	TGTGCCAGCAGTTACGGGGACACCCTTTTGCAAGAGACCCAGTACTTC	CASSYGDTLLQETQYF
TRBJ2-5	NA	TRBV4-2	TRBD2	TGTGCCAGCAGCCAAGTTGGCGGGGGGGGGCAAGAGACCCAGTACTTC	CASSQVGGGGQETQYF
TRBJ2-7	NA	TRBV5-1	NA	TGCGCCAGCAGCTTGGATGGGGTCTACGAGCAGTACTTC	CASSLDGVYEQYF
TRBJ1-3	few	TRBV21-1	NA	TGTGCCAGCAGCAAAGCACCCCATCGACAGATCTCTGGAAACACCATATATTTT	CASSKAPHRQISGNTIYF
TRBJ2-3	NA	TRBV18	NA	TGTGCCAGCTCACGCAGCGGCTCTCTGGGCAGGATCACAGATACGCAGTATTTT	CASSRSGSLGRITDTQYF
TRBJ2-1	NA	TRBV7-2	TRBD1	TGTGCCAGCAGCCCCTTACCGACAGGGAACAATGAGCAGTTCTTC	CASSPLPTGNNEQFF
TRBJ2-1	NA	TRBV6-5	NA	TGTGCCAGCAGTCCGCGTTACAATGAGCAGTTCTTC	CASSPRYNEQFF
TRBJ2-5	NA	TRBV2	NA	TGTGCCAGCAGTGAGGGGCCAGCGGTTTCCCAAGAGACCCAGTACTTC	CASSEGPAVSQETQYF
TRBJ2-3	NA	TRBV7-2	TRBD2	TGTGCCAGCAGCTTAATCTCACTAGCGGGTGCGCAGTATTTT	CASSLISLAGAQYF
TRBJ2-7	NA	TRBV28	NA	TGTGCCAGCAGTGTACATCGAGCTAGCCATTACGAGCAGTACTTC	CASSVHRASHYEQYF
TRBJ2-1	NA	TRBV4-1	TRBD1	TGCGCCAGCAGCCAACCGGGACAGGGGTTTCACGTAAAGCAGTTCTTC	CASSQPGQGFHVKQFF
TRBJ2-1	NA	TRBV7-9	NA	TGTGCCAGCAGCTTAGAATGGGAGGAGAGGGAATCCTACAATGAGCAGTTCTTC	CASSLEWEERESYNEQFF
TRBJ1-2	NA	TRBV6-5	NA	TGTGCCAGCAGTTACTCGGGGACGGGCAACTATGGCTACACCTTC	CASSYSGTGNYGYTF
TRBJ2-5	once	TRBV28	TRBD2	TGTGCCAGCACTTCTAGCGGGATCTTCCAAGAGACCCAGTACTTC	CASTSSGIFQETQYF
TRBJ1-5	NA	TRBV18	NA	TGTGCCAGCTCACCACAGGTCTCCCTTAATCAGCCCCAGCATTTT	CASSPQVSLNQPQHF
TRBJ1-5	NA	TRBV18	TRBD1	TGTGCCAGCTCACCAGGACAGGGGATGGAGCCCCAGCATTTT	CASSPGQGMEPQHF
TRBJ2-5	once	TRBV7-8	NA	TGTGCCAGCAGGGGCGACGGGGAGAAGACCCAGTACTTC	CASRGDGEKTQYF
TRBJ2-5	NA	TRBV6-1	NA	TGTGCCAGCAGCCCAAGGGGGGCAAAGACCCAGTACTTC	CASSPRGAKTQYF
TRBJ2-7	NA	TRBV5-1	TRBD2	TGCGCCAGCAGCTTGACCAGCGGGGGTGGCGAGCAGTACTTC	CASSLTSGGGEQYF
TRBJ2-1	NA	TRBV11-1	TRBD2	TGTGCCAGCAGCTTATCAATGGTGCTAGCGGGAATTACCTACAATGAGCAGTTCTTC	CASSLSMVLAGITYNEQFF
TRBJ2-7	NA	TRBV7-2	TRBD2	TGTGCCAGCAGCGCCGGACTAGCGAAAGGGGACGAGCAGTACTTC	CASSAGLAKGDEQYF